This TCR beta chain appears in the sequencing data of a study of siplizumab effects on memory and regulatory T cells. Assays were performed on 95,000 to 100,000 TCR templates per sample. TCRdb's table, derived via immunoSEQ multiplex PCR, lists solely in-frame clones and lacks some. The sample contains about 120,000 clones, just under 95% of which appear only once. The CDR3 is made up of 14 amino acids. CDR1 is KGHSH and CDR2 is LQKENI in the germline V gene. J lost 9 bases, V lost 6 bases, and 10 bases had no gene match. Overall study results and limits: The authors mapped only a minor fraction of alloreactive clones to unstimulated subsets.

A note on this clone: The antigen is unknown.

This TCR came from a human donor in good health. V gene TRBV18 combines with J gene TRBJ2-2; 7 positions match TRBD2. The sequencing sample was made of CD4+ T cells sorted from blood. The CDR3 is CASSPSSGQRELFF. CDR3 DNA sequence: TGTGCCAGCTCCCCATCTAGCGGACAAAGGGAGCTGTTTTTT. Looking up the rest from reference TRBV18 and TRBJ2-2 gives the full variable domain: NAGVMQNPRHLVRRRGQEARLRCSPMKGHSHVYWYRQLPEEGLKFMVYLQKENIIDESGMPKERFSAEFPKEGPSILRIQQVVRGDSAAYFCASSPSSGQRELFFGEGSRLTVL.